This is a list of T cell receptor beta chains from one sample in a study of cytomegalovirus exposure and HLA in healthy donors. Data came from immunoSEQ multiplex PCR; TCRdb stores just in-frame clones and leaves some out. Of about 180,000 clones listed, approximately 80% were seen once; the top ten hold around 2.2%. Sequencing was carried out using PBMCs. The receptor set was obtained from a woman in her 30s in good health and CMV-seronegative. The CDR3 runs from the conserved cysteine through the conserved F or W. The order of the fields is CDR3 DNA, CDR3 protein, V gene, J gene, D gene, clone size. The D gene is left open where the match is weak. Not every row has a clone size; where given, it reads once, few, many or a size class.

cdr3_nt: TGTGCCAGCAGTTTATCTCCTAGCGGAAAACGGTACCAAGAGACCCAGTACTTC
cdr3_aa: CASSLSPSGKRYQETQYF
v_call: TRBV27
j_call: TRBJ2-5
d_call: TRBD2
clone_size: NA

cdr3_nt: TGTGCCAGCAGTGAAGGTTACGGGGGCACAGATACGCAGTATTTT
cdr3_aa: CASSEGYGGTDTQYF
v_call: TRBV2
j_call: TRBJ2-3
d_call: NA
clone_size: NA

cdr3_nt: TGTGCCAGCAGTTTAATGGCAGTTAATAGCAATCAGCCCCAGCATTTT
cdr3_aa: CASSLMAVNSNQPQHF
v_call: TRBV27
j_call: TRBJ1-5
d_call: NA
clone_size: once

cdr3_nt: TGTGCCATCAGGGGGACAGGATCTGGAAACACCATATATTTT
cdr3_aa: CAIRGTGSGNTIYF
v_call: TRBV10-3
j_call: TRBJ1-3
d_call: TRBD1
clone_size: few

cdr3_nt: TGTGCCAGCAGCGTAGAAGGGGGCATCACCGGGGAGCTGTTTTTT
cdr3_aa: CASSVEGGITGELFF
v_call: TRBV9
j_call: TRBJ2-2
d_call: TRBD1
clone_size: NA

cdr3_nt: TGTGCCAGCAGCGTCAGACATCTGGACACAGATACGCAGTATTTT
cdr3_aa: CASSVRHLDTDTQYF
v_call: TRBV7-2
j_call: TRBJ2-3
d_call: NA
clone_size: NA

cdr3_nt: TGTGCCAGCAGCTTAGGGGCGGGCGGCCGCAATCAGCCCCAGCATTTT
cdr3_aa: CASSLGAGGRNQPQHF
v_call: TRBV11-2
j_call: TRBJ1-5
d_call: NA
clone_size: NA

cdr3_nt: TGTGCCAGCAGCCGTGCGCAGGGCTTCGGGGGCTACACCTTC
cdr3_aa: CASSRAQGFGGYTF
v_call: TRBV7-9
j_call: TRBJ1-2
d_call: NA
clone_size: NA

cdr3_nt: TGTGCCAGCAGCTTGGCACGGACAGAAGGAAATGGCTACACCTTC
cdr3_aa: CASSLARTEGNGYTF
v_call: TRBV5-6
j_call: TRBJ1-2
d_call: NA
clone_size: NA

cdr3_nt: TGTGCCAGCAGTGAATCGCGGACAGGGGGTCTCGAGCAGTACTTC
cdr3_aa: CASSESRTGGLEQYF
v_call: TRBV6-1
j_call: TRBJ2-7
d_call: TRBD1
clone_size: NA

cdr3_nt: TGCGCCAGCAGCTCAGACAGGTCCGAGCAGTACTTC
cdr3_aa: CASSSDRSEQYF
v_call: TRBV5-1
j_call: TRBJ2-7
d_call: NA
clone_size: NA

cdr3_nt: TGTGCCAGCAGTTTTGAGGACAGGGAGTACGAGCAGTACTTC
cdr3_aa: CASSFEDREYEQYF
v_call: TRBV28
j_call: TRBJ2-7
d_call: TRBD1
clone_size: NA

cdr3_nt: TGTGCCAGCAGCCAACGCAGGGGTACCACCTACGAGCAGTACTTC
cdr3_aa: CASSQRRGTTYEQYF
v_call: TRBV14
j_call: TRBJ2-7
d_call: NA
clone_size: NA

cdr3_nt: TGTGCCAGCAGTCCTCAAGAGACCCAGTACTTC
cdr3_aa: CASSPQETQYF
v_call: TRBV2
j_call: TRBJ2-5
d_call: NA
clone_size: NA

cdr3_nt: TGTGCCAGCAGCTTACTTCAGGTTGAGCAGTACTTC
cdr3_aa: CASSLLQVEQYF
v_call: TRBV7-8
j_call: TRBJ2-7
d_call: NA
clone_size: few

cdr3_nt: TGTGCCAGCAGCCTTGGGACAGGATACTCTGGAAACACCATATATTTT
cdr3_aa: CASSLGTGYSGNTIYF
v_call: TRBV13
j_call: TRBJ1-3
d_call: TRBD1
clone_size: once

cdr3_nt: TGTGCCACCCTACGGTCGGGTCGGATGAACACTGAAGCTTTCTTT
cdr3_aa: CATLRSGRMNTEAFF
v_call: TRBV6-5
j_call: TRBJ1-1
d_call: NA
clone_size: NA

cdr3_nt: TGTGCCAGCAGACCTAGCGGTAGCCAAGAGACCCAGTACTTC
cdr3_aa: CASRPSGSQETQYF
v_call: TRBV27
j_call: TRBJ2-5
d_call: TRBD2
clone_size: NA

cdr3_nt: TGTGCCAGCAGCTTAGCCAGTTGGCAAGAGACCCAGTACTTC
cdr3_aa: CASSLASWQETQYF
v_call: TRBV7-9
j_call: TRBJ2-5
d_call: NA
clone_size: NA

cdr3_nt: TGTGCCAGCACCGGACAGGGGGGTAGCAATCAGCCCCAGCATTTT
cdr3_aa: CASTGQGGSNQPQHF
v_call: TRBV2
j_call: TRBJ1-5
d_call: TRBD1
clone_size: NA

cdr3_nt: TGTGCCAGCAGCCTTAGCGGGGGACCTCAAGAGACCCAGTACTTC
cdr3_aa: CASSLSGGPQETQYF
v_call: TRBV7-9
j_call: TRBJ2-5
d_call: TRBD2
clone_size: NA

cdr3_nt: TGTGCCAGCAGTGAAAGACAGGGAGATGGCTACACCTTC
cdr3_aa: CASSERQGDGYTF
v_call: TRBV2
j_call: TRBJ1-2
d_call: TRBD1
clone_size: few

cdr3_nt: TGTGCCAGCAGCTTAAAAGTCACAGGGGCCGAGCAGTACTTC
cdr3_aa: CASSLKVTGAEQYF
v_call: TRBV7-2
j_call: TRBJ2-7
d_call: TRBD1
clone_size: NA

cdr3_nt: TGTGCCAGCAGCCGAGACAAGACAGGAAAGAGCTCCTACGAGCAGTACTTC
cdr3_aa: CASSRDKTGKSSYEQYF
v_call: TRBV5-8
j_call: TRBJ2-7
d_call: NA
clone_size: NA

cdr3_nt: TGCGCCAGCAGCCAAGATGATCCGGGACAGCACATCACAGATACGCAGTATTTT
cdr3_aa: CASSQDDPGQHITDTQYF
v_call: TRBV4-1
j_call: TRBJ2-3
d_call: TRBD1
clone_size: NA